The 6 T cell receptor beta chains below come from one sample, sequenced in a study of T-cell reconstitution after alpha-beta-depleted transplantation in children. Unique molecular identifiers were built into the TCRbeta library. One entry per CDR3 protein, called by TCRdb with MiXCR from the PCR reads. There are 360,000 or so distinct CDR3 sequences in the sample; about a fifth occur only once, and 3.8% lies in the top ten. The sample here was PBMCs from the stem cell graft donor, taken from the stem cell graft. These receptors were obtained from a human donor who donated a stem cell graft to a child with acute myeloid leukemia.

This chain uses TRBV5-5 with TRBJ2-3; D unclear. V was shortened by 4 bases and J by 4 bases, with 13 bases between the two germline ends. Germline V CDR1 and CDR2: SGHKS, YYEKEE (reference sequence). The CDR3 sequence is 14 residues long. The CDR3 is CASSPLVWADTQYF. The CDR3 DNA follows: TGTGCCAGCAGCCCCCTGGTGTGGGCAGATACGCAGTATTTT.

This chain joins TRBV20-1 and TRBJ2-5; D may be TRBD1 (6 bases). Per the germline V gene, CDR1 is DFQATT and CDR2 is SNEGSKA (reference sequence). Trimming took 1 base from V and 4 from J, leaving 13 bases between them. The length of the CDR3 is 14 residues. The DNA for the CDR3 is TGCAGTGCTAGAGTTTCAGGGGCGGGAGAGACCCAGTACTTC. The encoded protein is CSARVSGAGETQYF.

This clonotype has only a few counts. The chain has TRBV10-3 and TRBJ2-5; D call uncertain. V lost 0 bases and J lost 4, with 3 bases in between. The CDR3 sequence is 12 residues long. Germline V gene data show CDR1 as ENHRY and CDR2 as SYGVKD. DNA for the CDR3: TGTGCCATCAGTGAGTCGGTAGAGACCCAGTACTTC. It translates to CAISESVETQYF.

V gene TRBV5-1 combines with J gene TRBJ2-1; D tentatively reads TRBD1 or TRBD2 (5 bases each). Per germline, CDR1 SGHRS and CDR2 YFSETQ. V dropped 2 bases and J dropped 0 bases, with 9 bases sitting between them. This CDR3 has 15 residues. The CDR3 sequence: CASSFLGASYNEQFF. DNA for the CDR3: TGCGCCAGCAGCTTCCTCGGGGCCTCCTACAATGAGCAGTTCTTC.

Many counts were recorded for this clonotype. The gene calls are TRBV28 and TRBJ1-1; D is possibly TRBD1 (5 bases). Germline V CDR1 and CDR2: MDHEN, SYDVKM. The CDR3 has 15 residues. The V end was cut by 1 base, the J end by 0 bases, with 9 bases between. The CDR3 reads CASSLSAGLNTEAFF. The CDR3 nucleotides read TGTGCCAGCAGTTTATCCGCGGGGCTGAACACTGAAGCTTTCTTT.

The chain has TRBV18 and TRBJ2-1; 11 bases are a match to TRBD2. Germline V CDR1 and CDR2: KGHSH, LQKENI. CDR3 size: 16 residues. V lost 5 bases and J lost 8; bases outside the gene matches: 11. DNA for the CDR3: TGTGCCAGCTCAATACTAGCGGGAGTTTTAGGGGATGAGCAGTTCTTC. The encoded protein is CASSILAGVLGDEQFF. Filled out from reference TRBV18 and TRBJ2-1, the complete variable domain reads NAGVMQNPRHLVRRRGQEARLRCSPMKGHSHVYWYRQLPEEGLKFMVYLQKENIIDESGMPKERFSAEFPKEGPSILRIQQVVRGDSAAYFCASSILAGVLGDEQFFGPGTRLTVL.